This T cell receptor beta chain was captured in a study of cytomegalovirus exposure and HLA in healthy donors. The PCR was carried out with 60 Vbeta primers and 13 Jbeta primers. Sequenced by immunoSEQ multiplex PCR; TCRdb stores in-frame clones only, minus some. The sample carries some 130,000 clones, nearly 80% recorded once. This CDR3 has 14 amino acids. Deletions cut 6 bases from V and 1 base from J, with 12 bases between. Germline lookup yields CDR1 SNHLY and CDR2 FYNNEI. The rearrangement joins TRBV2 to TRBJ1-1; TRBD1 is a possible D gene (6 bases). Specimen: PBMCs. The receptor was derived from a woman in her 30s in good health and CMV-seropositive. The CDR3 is CASRGWTANTEAFF. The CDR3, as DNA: TGTGCCAGCAGGGGGTGGACAGCGAACACTGAAGCTTTCTTT. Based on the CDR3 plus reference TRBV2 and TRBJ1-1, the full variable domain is EPEVTQTPSHQVTQMGQEVILRCVPISNHLYFYWYRQILGQKVEFLVSFYNNEISEKSEIFDDQFSVERPDGSNFTLKIRSTKLEDSAMYFCASRGWTANTEAFFGQGTRLTVV.